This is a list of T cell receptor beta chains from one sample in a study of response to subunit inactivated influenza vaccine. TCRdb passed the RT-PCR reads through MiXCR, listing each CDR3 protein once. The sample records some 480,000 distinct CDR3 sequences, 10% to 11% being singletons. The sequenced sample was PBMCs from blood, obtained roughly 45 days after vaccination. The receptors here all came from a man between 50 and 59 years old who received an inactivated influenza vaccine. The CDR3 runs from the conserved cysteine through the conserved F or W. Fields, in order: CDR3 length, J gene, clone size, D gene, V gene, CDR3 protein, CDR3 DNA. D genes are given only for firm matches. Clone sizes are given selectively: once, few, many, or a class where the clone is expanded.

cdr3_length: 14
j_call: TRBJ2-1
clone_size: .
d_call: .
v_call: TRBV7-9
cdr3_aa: CASSLVQGPDEQFF
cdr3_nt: TGTGCCAGCAGCTTAGTGCAGGGTCCGGATGAGCAGTTCTTC

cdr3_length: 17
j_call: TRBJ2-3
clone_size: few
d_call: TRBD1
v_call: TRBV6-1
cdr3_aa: CASSTRDRGLGADTQYF
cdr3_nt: TGTGCCAGCAGTACCCGGGACAGGGGGCTAGGTGCAGATACGCAGTATTTT

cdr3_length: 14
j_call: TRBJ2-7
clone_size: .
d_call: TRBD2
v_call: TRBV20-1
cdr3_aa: CSARMSGRANEQYF
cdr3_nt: TGCAGTGCTAGAATGAGCGGGAGGGCAAACGAGCAGTACTTC

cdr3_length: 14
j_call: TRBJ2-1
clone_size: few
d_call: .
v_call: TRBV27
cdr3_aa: CASRFLEIGREQFF
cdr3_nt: TGTGCCAGCCGATTTTTAGAAATAGGGCGTGAGCAGTTCTTC

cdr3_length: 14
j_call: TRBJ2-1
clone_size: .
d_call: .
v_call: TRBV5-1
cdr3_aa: CASIAEGFYNEQFF
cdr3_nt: TGCGCCAGCATCGCGGAGGGCTTCTACAATGAGCAGTTCTTC

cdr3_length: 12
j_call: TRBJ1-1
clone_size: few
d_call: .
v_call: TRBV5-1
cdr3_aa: CASSWGLGEAFF
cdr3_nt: TGCGCCAGCAGCTGGGGTCTCGGGGAAGCTTTCTTT

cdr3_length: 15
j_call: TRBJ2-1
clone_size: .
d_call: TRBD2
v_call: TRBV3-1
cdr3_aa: CASSQVLAGVGEQFF
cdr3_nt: TGTGCCAGCAGCCAAGTGCTAGCGGGAGTAGGTGAGCAGTTCTTC

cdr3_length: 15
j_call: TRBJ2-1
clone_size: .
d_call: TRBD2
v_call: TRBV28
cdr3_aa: CASSRVASGYNEQFF
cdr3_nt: TGTGCCAGCAGCCGAGTGGCTAGCGGTTACAATGAGCAGTTCTTC

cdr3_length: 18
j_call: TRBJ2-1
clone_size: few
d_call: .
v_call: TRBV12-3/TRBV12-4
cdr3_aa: CASSPAGGAGAVVGSPFF
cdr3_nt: TGTGCCAGCAGTCCCGCTGGGGGGGCGGGGGCGGTAGTAGGGAGTCCGTTCTTC

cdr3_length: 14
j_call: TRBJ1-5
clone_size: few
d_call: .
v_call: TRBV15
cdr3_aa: CATSRDRSGRPQHF
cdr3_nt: TGTGCCACCAGCAGGGACCGCTCCGGTCGGCCCCAGCATTTT

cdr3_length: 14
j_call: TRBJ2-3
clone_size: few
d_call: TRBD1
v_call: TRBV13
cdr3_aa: CASRDRGSPDTQYF
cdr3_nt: TGTGCCAGCAGGGACAGGGGATCACCAGATACGCAGTATTTT

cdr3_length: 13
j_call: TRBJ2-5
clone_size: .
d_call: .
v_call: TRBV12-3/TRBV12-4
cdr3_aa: CASSSRGGMTQYF
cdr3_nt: TGTGCCAGCAGTTCCAGGGGGGGCATGACCCAGTACTTC

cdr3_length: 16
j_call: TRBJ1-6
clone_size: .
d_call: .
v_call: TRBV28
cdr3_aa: CASSLVAGTPTTPLHF
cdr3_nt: TGTGCCAGCAGTCTGGTGGCCGGGACACCAACAACACCCCTCCACTTT